One TCR beta chain is described in this entry. The sample comes from a study of blood T cell repertoires in COVID-19. Assay: immunoSEQ multiplex PCR; the TCRdb copy retains only in-frame clones and omits some. The sample has 300,000 to 400,000 clones; around 86% are singletons. Before being deemed recovered, Cohort 3 donors had two negative PCRs, clearance, or symptom resolution. The sample consisted of PBMCs or T cells enriched from blood (not recorded which). The TCR comes from a man aged 55-75 years who had recovered from COVID-19.

This CDR3 reads CASSQDHRGGQPTQYF. CDR3 nucleotide sequence: TGCGCCAGCAGCCAAGATCACAGGGGGGGGCAACCGACCCAGTACTTC. The V gene is TRBV4-1, the J gene TRBJ2-5; tentatively, D is TRBD1 (8 bases). This CDR3 region has 16 residues. Germline V gene sequence: CDR1 MGHRA, CDR2 YSYEKL. V gave up 0 bases and J gave up 7 bases, with 18 bases separating them.